The 21 T cell receptor beta chains given below trace back to one sample, sequenced in a study of shared clonotypes between healthy human individuals. The protocol was immunoSEQ multiplex PCR, while the TCRdb copy is restricted to in-frame clones and leaves out a portion. Of approximately 510,000 clones listed, 60% to 85% are singletons. Sequenced sample: PBMCs. The source is a woman aged 35 to 49 in good health. Some clones in this sample may be carry-over from other donors' samples.

V is TRBV2 and J is TRBJ1-5; 8 nucleotides align to TRBD1. The V and J ends lost 7 bases and 2 bases, in that order; junction bases with no gene match: 4. Germline V gene sequence: CDR1 SNHLY, CDR2 FYNNEI. The CDR3 runs 14 residues. CDR3 residues: CASTDRDRNQPQHF. Here the CDR3 DNA reads TGTGCCAGCACGGACAGGGACCGCAATCAGCCCCAGCATTTT.

The gene calls are TRBV11-3 and TRBJ2-2; D remains ambiguous. Trimming removed 5 bases from V and 5 bases from J, with 12 bases in between. This CDR3 region has 14 residues. Germline CDR1 and CDR2: SGHNT and YENEEA. CDR3 nucleotide sequence: TGTGCCAGCAGCCAGGCCCGAGCGACCGGGGAGCTGTTTTTT. Amino acid sequence: CASSQARATGELFF.

This chain joins TRBV27 and TRBJ2-7; TRBD2 aligns across 13 bases. After removal of 0 bases from V and 0 bases from J, the junction contained 8 bases not matched to a gene. The CDR3 is 19 residues long. Germline CDR1 MNHEY, CDR2 SMNVEV (reference sequence). Here the CDR3 reads CASSLSSPTSGRFSYEQYF. DNA of the CDR3: TGTGCCAGCAGTTTATCATCCCCGACTAGCGGGAGGTTCTCCTACGAGCAGTACTTC.

CDR3 amino acids: CASSPVTSALGDEQFF. As DNA, the CDR3 is TGTGCCAGCTCACCAGTGACTAGCGCTTTGGGGGATGAGCAGTTCTTC. The gene calls are TRBV18 and TRBJ2-1; 8 bases line up with TRBD2. The CDR3 sequence is 16 residues long. The V gene end was trimmed by 2 bases and the J gene end by 8 bases; junction bases not matched to a gene: 11. The germline V gene encodes CDR1 KGHSH and CDR2 LQKENI.

This clone appeared once. The rearrangement links TRBV10-3 to TRBJ1-1; 7 bases agree with TRBD1. After removal of 10 bases from V and 2 bases from J, the junction contained 16 bases not matched to a gene. In germline, CDR1 is ENHRY, CDR2 SYGVKD. This CDR3 is 16 amino acids long. The CDR3 DNA sequence: TGTGCCACCGAGGAGTTTGGAGGGGGCTCCAACACTGAAGCTTTCTTT. Protein product: CATEEFGGGSNTEAFF.

The V call is TRBV28, the J call TRBJ2-1, with 12 bases fitting TRBD2. The length of the CDR3 is 17 residues. Germline V CDR1 and CDR2: MDHEN, SYDVKM. J lost 8 bases, V lost 2 bases, and 10 bases had no gene match. CDR3 DNA: TGTGCCAGCAGTTTACAAAGACTAGCGGGAGTTAGGGATGAGCAGTTCTTC. Amino acid sequence: CASSLQRLAGVRDEQFF.

The chain employs TRBV4-1 and TRBJ2-1; 8 nucleotides match TRBD2. V dropped 1 base and J dropped 8; count of bases not matched to a gene: 4. The CDR3 spans 14 residues. Germline V lookup: CDR1 MGHRA, CDR2 YSYEKL. CDR3 sequence reads: CASSQVRREDEQFF. CDR3 nucleotides: TGCGCCAGCAGCCAAGTGAGGCGGGAGGATGAGCAGTTCTTC.

CDR3 in DNA: TGTGCCAGCAGTCGGATCAGGCGGCAGTACTTC. Translated: CASSRIRRQYF. J is TRBJ2-7 and V is TRBV6-1; D gene unclear. CDR1 and CDR2 (germline): MNHNS, SASEGT. Trimming stripped 5 bases from V and 9 bases from J, with 11 bases between. There are 11 residues in the CDR3.

This clone was counted ten times or more. The genes are TRBV11-2 and TRBJ2-2; 13 bases are shared with TRBD2. The V and J ends lost 5 bases and 5 bases, in that order; junction bases with no gene match: 8. The CDR3 is 17 amino acids. Germline CDR1 SGHAT, CDR2 FQNNGV. The DNA for the CDR3 is TGTGCCAGCAGCCACAGGACTAGCGGGAGTCGGACCGGGGAGCTGTTTTTT. Translated: CASSHRTSGSRTGELFF.

The chain is built from TRBV14 and TRBJ1-1; D gene unclear. The V end was cut by 4 bases, the J end by 6 bases, with 12 bases between. Germline CDR1 and CDR2: SGHDN and FVKESK. This CDR3 is built from 13 residues. Written as DNA, the CDR3 is TGTGCCAGCAGCCGCCTCGACTCGGCTGAAGCTTTCTTT. Its protein is CASSRLDSAEAFF.

The V gene is TRBV2, the J gene TRBJ2-2; the D gene is possibly TRBD2 (5 bases). The length of the CDR3 is 15 residues. The V end lost 1 base, the J end lost 3 bases, and 9 bases lay between the germline ends. Looked up from germline, CDR1 is SNHLY and CDR2 is FYNNEI. Here the CDR3 reads CASSEGASHTGELFF. CDR3 coding DNA: TGTGCCAGCAGTGAAGGTGCTAGCCACACCGGGGAGCTGTTTTTT. The whole variable domain, filled in from reference TRBV2 and TRBJ2-2, reads EPEVTQTPSHQVTQMGQEVILRCVPISNHLYFYWYRQILGQKVEFLVSFYNNEISEKSEIFDDQFSVERPDGSNFTLKIRSTKLEDSAMYFCASSEGASHTGELFFGEGSRLTVL.

The chain carries TRBV28 and TRBJ2-7; no clear D gene. The germline gives CDR1 MDHEN, CDR2 SYDVKM. CDR3 length: 12 residues. Trimming cost V 6 bases and J 5 bases, with 11 bases left between them. CDR3 protein: CASSPHSDEQYF. CDR3 coding DNA: TGTGCCAGCAGCCCTCATTCGGACGAGCAGTACTTC.

This sequence joins TRBV29-1 and TRBJ2-5, with D maybe TRBD1 (5 bases). Trimming took off 0 bases at V and 2 bases at J, with 10 bases between the two ends. The CDR3 runs to 14 residues. The V gene's germline CDR1 is SQVTM and CDR2 ANQGSEA. CDR3 region: CSVEESRVQETQYF. The CDR3 bases are TGCAGCGTTGAAGAATCCAGGGTACAAGAGACCCAGTACTTC.

The V call is TRBV7-9, the J call TRBJ2-1; possibly TRBD1 or TRBD2 for D (5 bases each). The V gene lost 3 bases and the J gene lost 11 bases, with 8 bases spanning the gap. The germline V gene encodes CDR1 SEHNR and CDR2 FQNEAQ (reference sequence). CDR3 length: 11 residues. The CDR3 region has the DNA TGTGCCAGCAGCTTTCGGGACCAGCAGTTCTTC. This gives the protein CASSFRDQQFF.

The V call is TRBV6-5, the J call TRBJ1-3; D not certain. This CDR3 spans 14 amino acids. Germline CDR1 and CDR2: MNHEY and SVGAGI. V lost 5 bases to trimming and J lost 3 bases, with 11 bases between them. The CDR3 loop is CASSPGMIGNTIYF. The CDR3 DNA sequence: TGTGCCAGCAGTCCAGGCATGATTGGAAACACCATATATTTT.

The count of this clone is one. The rearrangement links TRBV27 to TRBJ2-7; the match to TRBD2 covers 9 bases. The CDR3 has 18 amino acids. The V gene's germline CDR1 is MNHEY and CDR2 SMNVEV (reference sequence). Trimming at V came to 5 bases and at J to 0 bases, leaving 14 bases not matched to a gene. The DNA for the CDR3 is TGTGCCAGCAGTAGGCGACTAGCGGCACCAATCCTCTCCTACGAGCAGTACTTC. The encoded protein is CASSRRLAAPILSYEQYF.

The chain recombines TRBV5-1 with TRBJ1-1, with D possibly TRBD1 on 5 matching bases. The CDR3 extends over 15 amino acids. V was shortened by 2 bases and J by 1 base, with 12 bases between the two germline ends. CDR1 and CDR2 from the germline V gene are SGHRS and YFSETQ. CDR3 amino acids: CASSLGTLGNTEAFF. CDR3 DNA sequence: TGCGCCAGCAGCTTAGGGACCCTAGGGAACACTGAAGCTTTCTTT.

The chain joins TRBV7-6 to TRBJ2-1; 10 nucleotides line up with TRBD2. The CDR3 has 16 amino acids. V shed 3 bases, J shed 7 bases, and the junction held 9 bases outside the gene matches. Germline CDR1 is SGHVS and CDR2 is FNYEAQ. This CDR3 reads CASSLTSSSGRNEQFF. CDR3 DNA sequence: TGTGCCAGCAGCTTGACATCCTCTAGCGGGAGAAATGAGCAGTTCTTC.

This chain uses TRBV7-2 with TRBJ2-3, with TRBD2 identical over 10 bases. J lost 2 bases, V lost 5 bases, and 4 bases had no gene match. In germline, CDR1 is SGHTA, CDR2 FQGNSA. This CDR3 is 15 amino acids long. CDR3 sequence: CASSPAGGPTDTQYF. The CDR3 coding sequence is TGTGCCAGCAGCCCAGCGGGAGGGCCCACAGATACGCAGTATTTT.

The chain joins TRBV28 to TRBJ2-2; a possible D gene is TRBD2 (6 bases). CDR3 length: 14 amino acids. Looked up from germline, CDR1 is MDHEN and CDR2 is SYDVKM. Between the trimmed V and J ends, which lost 6 bases and 6 bases, there was a span of 14 bases. CDR3 loop: CASSKRAAAGELFF. CDR3 DNA: TGTGCCAGCAGCAAGCGGGCCGCCGCCGGGGAGCTGTTTTTT.

This clone has just one count. The rearrangement uses TRBV30 and TRBJ2-5; either TRBD1 or TRBD2 may supply D (5 bases each). The germline V gene encodes CDR1 GTSNPN and CDR2 SVGIG (reference sequence). Trimming removed 4 bases from V and 6 bases from J, with 18 bases in between. CDR3 size: 14 residues. The CDR3: CAWTKGVAGKTQYF. Written as DNA, the CDR3 is TGTGCCTGGACCAAAGGGGTCGCCGGGAAGACCCAGTACTTC.